Sequencing of this TCR beta chain was carried out in a study of Ad26.COV2.S vaccination and SARS-CoV-2 variants. Background on the study: COV1001, an Ad26.COV2.S trial, supplied this vaccine-arm donor.

Treatment described: some 19 received Ad26.COV2.S at low or high dose, single or two shots; about 5 received placebo; per-sample allocation not given. Sampling was performed 63 days after the first vaccine or placebo injection. The donor was a Boston adult aged 18-55 years. This clone was seen just once. Its antigen is unidentified. The table came from immunoSEQ multiplex PCR; TCRdb's copy has only in-frame clones and leaves some out. Altogether around 300,000 clones are present, 80% to 90% being singletons, with the ten largest covering roughly 10%. Whole-study findings and limits: There was a possibility that the TCR breadth and depth analyses underestimated total T cell responses. People who got the vaccine or the placebo had similar non-spike TCR breadth.

The clonotype was recovered from a person aged 18-65 years who received the Ad26.COV2.S COVID-19 vaccine or a placebo. The sample was peripheral blood, taken in a trial of Ad26.COV2.S vaccine versus placebo.

The CDR3 region is CASSFFAANTGELFF. The CDR3 coding sequence is TGTGCCAGTAGCTTTTTTGCCGCGAACACCGGGGAGCTGTTTTTT. The rearrangement uses TRBV19 and TRBJ2-2, with no clear D. This CDR3 has 15 residues. V was clipped by 6 bases and J by 0 bases, with 11 bases between them. Germline values: CDR1 LNHDA, CDR2 SQIVND (reference sequence).